One sample yielded the 24 T cell receptor beta chains listed below, sequenced in a study of cytomegalovirus exposure and HLA in healthy donors listed by TCRdb under 2017. Libraries were prepared through the immunoSEQ multiplex PCR assay. TCRdb provides this immuneACCESS table in a form limited to in-frame rearrangements. Some clones are lacking; in checked studies, under half of them reflect an unresolved V gene, and why the rest are absent is not known. This sample is represented by around 150,000 clones; just under 85% of them were singletons. Approximately 2.3% of the sample is held by the ten biggest clonotypes. Sequenced sample: PBMCs. These TCRs come from a man aged 25 to 40 in good health and CMV-seropositive.

This chain joins TRBV30 and TRBJ2-7; 8 bases agree with TRBD2. Germline V gives CDR1 GTSNPN, CDR2 SVGIG (reference sequence). The trim removed 1 base at V and 7 bases at J, leaving 6 bases unmatched. This CDR3 has 13 amino acids. The CDR3 loop is CAWSAGGLKEQYF. The CDR3 nucleotides are TGTGCCTGGAGTGCGGGGGGGCTAAAGGAGCAGTACTTC.

V gene TRBV3-2 combines with J gene TRBJ2-7; TRBD1 is the table's D call, not checked against the DNA. TRBV3-2 is termed a pseudogene. The CDR3 sequence is 9 residues long. CDR3 coding DNA: TGTGCCAGCAGCCAAGATAGGGGATTC. This sequence encodes CASSQDRGF.

The chain employs TRBV9 and TRBJ2-3; 12 nucleotides align to TRBD2. The CDR3 has 21 amino acids. V was pared by 0 bases and J by 0 bases, with 14 bases of the junction left unmatched. The germline CDR1 and CDR2 sequences are SGDLS and YYNGEE. CDR3: CASSVVPTTSGGPLSTDTQYF. In nucleotides, the CDR3 is TGTGCCAGCAGCGTAGTGCCCACAACTAGCGGGGGGCCTCTAAGCACAGATACGCAGTATTTT. The full variable domain, with the rest looked up from reference TRBV9 and TRBJ2-3, is DSGVTQTPKHLITATGQRVTLRCSPRSGDLSVYWYQQSLDQGLQFLIQYYNGEERAKGNILERFSAQQFPDLHSELNLSSLELGDSALYFCASSVVPTTSGGPLSTDTQYFGPGTRLTVL.

The chain is built from TRBV4-3 and TRBJ2-1; a weak D match, TRBD2 (6 bases). The CDR3 is made up of 16 amino acids. Looked up from germline, CDR1 is LGHNA and CDR2 is YSLEER. V dropped 3 bases and J dropped 9 bases, with 21 bases sitting between them. The CDR3 nucleotides read TGCGCCAGCAGCCACTCCGCCGGGACGGAGGGGAGTGAGCAGTTCTTC. Translated: CASSHSAGTEGSEQFF.

V gene TRBV6-1 combines with J gene TRBJ2-3; D is ambiguous. This CDR3 spans 15 amino acids. V lost 4 bases to trimming and J lost 4 bases, with 15 bases between them. Germline loops: CDR1 MNHNS, CDR2 SASEGT. The CDR3, as DNA: TGTGCCAGCAGTGGCGTGGTGGGCAGGCCAGATACGCAGTATTTT. Translating gives CASSGVVGRPDTQYF.

The gene calls are TRBV5-1 and TRBJ1-6; D is unresolved. Germline loops: CDR1 SGHRS, CDR2 YFSETQ. The CDR3 is 15 amino acids. Trimming left V 0 bases short and J 5 bases short, with 9 bases between. In DNA form, the CDR3 reads TGCGCCAGCAGCTTGGTAGAGCTGCATAATTCACCCCTCCACTTT. Translating it yields CASSLVELHNSPLHF.

The J gene is TRBJ2-5, the V gene TRBV10-3; 8 bases map to TRBD1. Looked up from germline, CDR1 is ENHRY and CDR2 is SYGVKD. With V trimmed by 10 bases and J by 2 bases, 9 bases remained unmatched. This CDR3 has 14 residues. In nucleotides, the CDR3 is TGTGCCACTCAAAACCGGGACAGGCAAGAGACCCAGTACTTC. Translation: CATQNRDRQETQYF.

The V gene is TRBV6-6, the J gene TRBJ1-5; D is uncertain. Per germline, CDR1 MNHNY and CDR2 SVGAGI (reference sequence). CDR3 length: 14 residues. The ends were cut back, 7 bases at V and 7 bases at J, with 17 bases in the middle. CDR3 DNA: TGTGCCAGCACCACAACGAGGGAAGGACAGCCCCAGCATTTT. Its translation is CASTTTREGQPQHF.

The chain joins TRBV7-9 to TRBJ1-1; D remains ambiguous. Germline values: CDR1 SEHNR, CDR2 FQNEAQ (reference sequence). V lost 2 bases, J lost 11 bases, and 9 bases lay in between. This CDR3 is built from 11 residues. CDR3 protein: CASSLSRLAFF. CDR3 sequence (DNA): TGTGCCAGCAGCTTATCTAGGCTGGCTTTCTTT.

The rearrangement uses TRBV7-9 and TRBJ1-6; D is ambiguous. Germline V CDR1 and CDR2: SEHNR, FQNEAQ (reference sequence). The CDR3 is 15 amino acids. V was pared by 1 base and J by 3 bases, with 7 bases between. The CDR3 DNA reads TGTGCCAGCAGCTTAGTGAACAGCTATAATTCACCCCTCCACTTT. Amino acids: CASSLVNSYNSPLHF.

This clone appeared a single time. CDR3 sequence: CASSVGGGSGPVEQYF. The CDR3 region has the DNA TGTGCCAGCAGCGTAGGAGGGGGTTCAGGCCCGGTAGAGCAGTACTTC. The chain has TRBV9 and TRBJ2-7, with D possibly TRBD1 on 6 matching bases. Between the trimmed V and J ends, which lost 0 bases and 7 bases, there was a span of 20 bases. Per the germline V gene, CDR1 is SGDLS and CDR2 is YYNGEE. The length of the CDR3 is 16 residues.

The chain joins TRBV11-2 to TRBJ2-2; tentatively, D is TRBD2 (6 bases). Trimming shortened V by 5 bases and J by 6 bases, and 13 bases separated the two germline ends. The CDR3 length is 14 residues. Per the germline V gene, CDR1 is SGHAT and CDR2 is FQNNGV. DNA for the CDR3: TGTGCCAGCAGCCCGGGGGTAGGAGCCGGGGAGCTGTTTTTT. Translated, it gives CASSPGVGAGELFF.

This clone was detected only once. The rearrangement uses TRBV7-2 and TRBJ1-1, with D perhaps TRBD1 (5 bases). This CDR3 spans 12 amino acids. Germline V gene sequence: CDR1 SGHTA, CDR2 FQGNSA. Trimming took off 1 base at V and 10 bases at J, with 10 bases between the two ends. The CDR3 sequence: CASSLDQGRAFF. The CDR3 region has the DNA TGTGCCAGCAGCTTAGATCAGGGTCGAGCTTTCTTT. The variable domain in full, with the rest retrieved from reference TRBV7-2 and TRBJ1-1, is GAGVSQSPSNKVTEKGKDVELRCDPISGHTALYWYRQSLGQGLEFLIYFQGNSAPDKSGLPSDRFSAERTGGSVSTLTIQRTQQEDSAVYLCASSLDQGRAFFGQGTRLTVV.

This clone has a single count. The gene calls are TRBV18 and TRBJ2-3, with 7 bases identical to TRBD2. The V segment lost 3 bases and the J segment 1 base; nucleotides outside the gene matches: 4. The CDR3 has 15 amino acids. Germline assignment: CDR1 KGHSH and CDR2 LQKENI. The CDR3 sequence is CASSPLAVGTDTQYF. Written as DNA, the CDR3 is TGTGCCAGCTCACCGCTAGCGGTGGGCACAGATACGCAGTATTTT.

V usage is TRBV14 and J usage is TRBJ1-1, with 7 bases fitting TRBD1. The germline CDR1 and CDR2 sequences are SGHDN and FVKESK. The J segment lost 5 bases and the V segment lost 4 bases, leaving 7 bases of the junction unmatched. CDR3 size: 14 residues. The CDR3 coding sequence is TGTGCCAGCAGCCCGACAGGGCTGGTGACTGAAGCTTTCTTT. This sequence encodes CASSPTGLVTEAFF.

The chain combines TRBV7-2 with TRBJ2-7; possible D gene TRBD2, 5 bases. The CDR3 length is 16 residues. V lost 2 bases to trimming and J lost 0 bases, with 14 bases between them. Germline lookup yields CDR1 SGHTA and CDR2 FQGNSA. CDR3 DNA sequence: TGTGCCAGCAGCTTAAAAACGGACTCGAGCTCCTACGAGCAGTACTTC. Protein sequence: CASSLKTDSSSYEQYF.

This clone was counted a single time. This rearrangement joins TRBV5-5 to TRBJ2-7; TRBD1 matches 9 bases. The CDR3 is made up of 14 amino acids. Trimming removed 4 bases from V and 2 bases from J; junction bases left unmatched: 4. Germline loops: CDR1 SGHKS, CDR2 YYEKEE (reference sequence). The CDR3 reads CASSVGQGPYEQYF. The CDR3, as DNA: TGTGCCAGCAGCGTGGGACAGGGTCCCTACGAGCAGTACTTC.

The gene calls are TRBV19 and TRBJ2-7; the D gene is possibly TRBD2 (6 bases). The CDR3 extends over 16 amino acids. Looked up from germline, CDR1 is LNHDA and CDR2 is SQIVND (reference sequence). Trimming stripped 7 bases from V and 0 bases from J, with 19 bases between. DNA for the CDR3: TGTGCCAGTACCCCGCAAGTGGGGGGACTCTCCTACGAGCAGTACTTC. Amino acid sequence: CASTPQVGGLSYEQYF.

The chain links TRBV19 to TRBJ1-5, with no clear D. Per the germline V gene, CDR1 is LNHDA and CDR2 is SQIVND (reference sequence). Deletions cut 2 bases from V and 4 bases from J, with 6 bases between. CDR3 length equals 13 residues. CDR3 loop: CASSIPYNQPQHF. DNA of the CDR3: TGTGCCAGTAGTATACCGTATAATCAGCCCCAGCATTTT.

The chain carries TRBV6-4 and TRBJ2-5; 11 bases fit TRBD1. The CDR3 contains 19 residues. Trimming at V came to 8 bases and at J to 4 bases, leaving 21 bases not matched to a gene. From germline, CDR1 is MRHNA and CDR2 SNTAGT. The CDR3 loop reads CASRYGQGAGESGRETQYF. The CDR3 DNA reads as TGTGCCAGCCGTTATGGACAGGGGGCAGGAGAATCGGGTCGAGAGACCCAGTACTTC.

The chain has TRBV7-2 and TRBJ2-3, with D uncertain. CDR1 and CDR2 from the germline V gene are SGHTA and FQGNSA. The CDR3 is 13 residues long. V was cut by 0 bases and J by 2 bases, with 3 bases left in between. The CDR3 DNA sequence: TGTGCCAGCAGCTTAGCAGCCACAGATACGCAGTATTTT. This encodes CASSLAATDTQYF.

This rearrangement joins TRBV7-9 to TRBJ2-2, with TRBD1 as a possible D gene (6 bases). CDR1 SEHNR and CDR2 FQNEAQ come from the germline V gene (reference sequence). The CDR3 has 16 amino acids. Deletions cut 4 bases from V and 5 bases from J, with 17 bases between. CDR3 sequence reads: CASSSRRGYPTGELFF. The DNA for the CDR3 is TGTGCCAGCAGCTCTCGCAGGGGCTACCCAACCGGGGAGCTGTTTTTT.

The rearrangement links TRBV19 to TRBJ2-7; D is undetermined. The germline V gene encodes CDR1 LNHDA and CDR2 SQIVND (reference sequence). The CDR3 is 13 residues long. Deletions cut 0 bases from V and 3 bases from J, with 6 bases between. Here the CDR3 DNA reads TGTGCCAGTAGTATAGAGAACGGCTACGAGCAGTACTTC. Translated: CASSIENGYEQYF.

V and J are TRBV4-1 and TRBJ1-6; D unclear. Germline V lookup: CDR1 MGHRA, CDR2 YSYEKL. CDR3 length equals 15 residues. V lost 0 bases and J lost 8, with 11 bases in between. CDR3 sequence (DNA): TGCGCCAGCAGCCAAGAATCGGTAGCCGATTCACCCCTCCACTTT. This translates into CASSQESVADSPLHF.